This TCR beta chain was identified during a study of cytomegalovirus exposure and HLA in healthy donors. The CDR3 has 16 amino acids. Germline V gives CDR1 MNHNS, CDR2 SASEGT. V lost 3 bases, J lost 7 bases, and 18 bases lay in between. The PCR was carried out with 60 Vbeta primers and 13 Jbeta primers. Measured with immunoSEQ multiplex PCR; TCRdb has only the in-frame clones, and not every one. Seen here are some 170,000 clones, 70% to 85% observed once, and the top ten hold under 3%. This clone was observed a handful of times. Sequencing was performed on PBMCs. The chain combines TRBV6-1 with TRBJ2-2; possibly TRBD1 for D (5 bases). This receptor was identified in a human donor in good health. The CDR3 region has the DNA TGTGCCAGCAGTGAGTGGGGCAGATCTCTTAACGGGGAGCTGTTTTTT. Translation: CASSEWGRSLNGELFF.